Below, 32 T cell receptor beta chains from the same sample are listed, as sequenced in a study of glioma-infiltrating T cells. The iRepertoire nested amplicon-rescue multiplex PCR amplified TCR alpha and beta CDR3s from RNA. TCRdb ran MiXCR on the multiplex PCR reads and lists one entry per CDR3 protein. The sample records over 130,000 distinct CDR3 sequences, about 39% being singletons. Input material: glioma tissue, nonneoplastic brain tissue, or PBMCs (not recorded which). The receptors come from a human donor with low-grade glioma or glioblastoma, undergoing nonglioma brain surgery, or in good health (not recorded which).

The chain uses TRBV20-1 and TRBJ2-7, with unresolved D. The ends were cut back, 6 bases at V and 0 bases at J, with 15 bases in the middle. Germline CDR1 and CDR2: DFQATT and SNEGSKA (reference sequence). This CDR3 is 14 amino acids long. The CDR3 DNA sequence: TGCAGTGCCAAGGTCTCGATGAGCTCCTACGAGCAGTACTTC. This codes for CSAKVSMSSYEQYF.

The genes are TRBV4-2 and TRBJ1-1, with D uncertain. The CDR3 loop spans 14 amino acids. Trimming removed 0 bases at V and 5 bases at J, with 10 bases between. Germline assignment: CDR1 LGHNA and CDR2 YNFKEQ. Written as DNA, the CDR3 is TGTGCCAGCAGCCAAGAGATAGATGGAACTGAAGCTTTCTTT. This encodes CASSQEIDGTEAFF.

This clonotype was seen more than once but under ten times. This rearrangement joins TRBV24-1 to TRBJ2-5; TRBD1 might be the D (6 bases). V was cut by 4 bases and J by 2 bases, with 13 bases left in between. Germline CDR1 KGHDR, CDR2 SFDVKD. The CDR3 runs 15 residues. CDR3 bases: TGTGCCACCAGTGAAGCCGTCGGACAGCAAGAGACCCAGTACTTC. Translated: CATSEAVGQQETQYF.

The chain employs TRBV28 and TRBJ2-1, with D perhaps TRBD2 (6 bases). CDR3 length: 14 amino acids. Trimming cost V 4 bases and J 8 bases, with 15 bases left between them. Germline V gives CDR1 MDHEN, CDR2 SYDVKM. The CDR3 here is CASSSRDFEDEQFF. The CDR3 DNA reads as TGTGCCAGCAGTTCCCGGGACTTCGAGGATGAGCAGTTCTTC.

This clonotype was found a few times. J is TRBJ2-1 and V is TRBV12-3 or TRBV12-4; D call uncertain. Trimming shortened V by 3 bases and J by 3 bases, and 3 bases separated the two germline ends. The CDR3 length is 12 residues. Written as DNA, the CDR3 is TGTGCCAGCAGTTTTCTCTACAATGAGCAGTTCTTC. Translated: CASSFLYNEQFF.

CDR3 nucleotides: TGCAGCGTTGGAAACAGCTTTAATGAAAAACTGTTTTTT. Its translation is CSVGNSFNEKLFF. The chain uses TRBV29-1 and TRBJ1-4; no clear D. CDR1 is SQVTM and CDR2 is ANQGSEA in the germline V gene. Trimming took 4 bases from V and 4 from J, leaving 10 bases between them. The CDR3 is 13 amino acids.

The sample holds a few counts of this clonotype. V usage is TRBV4-2 and J usage is TRBJ2-5; D gene uncertain. CDR1 is LGHNA, CDR2 YNFKEQ, per germline. V gave up 4 bases and J gave up 1 base, with 13 bases separating them. The CDR3 loop spans 15 amino acids. CDR3 amino acids: CASSPNTPAQETQYF. CDR3 in DNA: TGTGCCAGCAGCCCTAATACACCAGCCCAAGAGACCCAGTACTTC.

This clonotype was detected a few times. This rearrangement joins TRBV11-2 to TRBJ2-2, with D possibly TRBD1 on 5 matching bases. The CDR3 has 15 amino acids. V was shortened by 5 bases and J by 2 bases, with 12 bases between the two germline ends. Germline loops: CDR1 SGHAT, CDR2 FQNNGV. CDR3 loop: CASSKTGHNTGELFF. CDR3 sequence (DNA): TGTGCCAGCAGCAAGACCGGACATAACACCGGGGAGCTGTTTTTT.

The sample holds a few counts of this clonotype. J is TRBJ1-5 and V is TRBV28; D not resolved. Trimming shortened V by 2 bases and J by 0 bases, and 8 bases separated the two germline ends. This CDR3 contains 15 residues. Germline V gene data show CDR1 as MDHEN and CDR2 as SYDVKM. The CDR3 bases are TGTGCCAGCAGTTTAGGCATCTATAGCAATCAGCCCCAGCATTTT. This codes for CASSLGIYSNQPQHF.

The chain carries TRBV5-1 and TRBJ1-1; D unclear. V was clipped by 4 bases and J by 4 bases, with 11 bases between them. This CDR3 comprises 13 residues. Germline CDR1 is SGHRS and CDR2 is YFSETQ. Here the CDR3 reads CASSQADVTEAFF. CDR3 nucleotides: TGCGCCAGCAGCCAAGCTGATGTCACTGAAGCTTTCTTT. Supplemented by reference TRBV5-1 and TRBJ1-1, the full variable domain reads KAGVTQTPRYLIKTRGQQVTLSCSPISGHRSVSWYQQTPGQGLQFLFEYFSETQRNKGNFPGRFSGRQFSNSRSEMNVSTLELGDSALYLCASSQADVTEAFFGQGTRLTVV.

The gene calls are TRBV19 and TRBJ1-2; D uncertain. Germline CDR1 reads LNHDA; CDR2 reads SQIVND (reference sequence). V was pared by 0 bases and J by 2 bases, with 7 bases between. The CDR3 runs to 14 residues. The chain's CDR3 is CASSIDRQNYGYTF. The DNA of the CDR3 is TGTGCCAGTAGTATAGACCGGCAGAACTATGGCTACACCTTC.

This rearrangement joins TRBV15 to TRBJ2-3; no clear D gene. With 5 bases removed from V and 6 bases from J, the gap between germline ends came to 15 bases. The length of the CDR3 is 14 residues. Per the germline V gene, CDR1 is LNHNV and CDR2 is YYDKDF (reference sequence). The CDR3 spells CATSSPRSSDTQYF. CDR3 in DNA: TGTGCCACCAGCTCACCGCGTTCCTCGGATACGCAGTATTTT.

The V gene is TRBV6-1, the J gene TRBJ2-7; either TRBD1 or TRBD2 may supply D (6 bases each). This CDR3 contains 16 residues. V shed 7 bases and J shed 1 base, with 20 bases lying between them. Per germline, CDR1 MNHNS and CDR2 SASEGT. CDR3 amino acids: CASTPPAGGSSYEQYF. For the CDR3, the DNA is TGTGCCAGCACTCCCCCGGCCGGGGGCTCATCCTACGAGCAGTACTTC.

The CDR3, as DNA: TGTGCCAGCAGTGACAGGGGCTACGAGCAGTACTTC. Amino acids: CASSDRGYEQYF. The chain links TRBV6-2 or TRBV6-3 to TRBJ2-7, with TRBD1 identical over 8 bases. The CDR3 runs 12 residues. V lost 5 bases and J lost 3; bases outside the gene matches: 0. In germline, CDR1 is MNHEY, CDR2 SVGEGT.

This chain connects TRBV7-8 to TRBJ2-1; 10 bases line up with TRBD1. CDR3 length: 16 residues. Germline values: CDR1 SGHVS, CDR2 FQNEAQ. The trim removed 5 bases at V and 7 bases at J, leaving 11 bases unmatched. The CDR3 DNA sequence: TGTGCCAGCAGCCCTAGACCGGGACAGGGGAGGAATGAGCAGTTCTTC. Translating it yields CASSPRPGQGRNEQFF.

The rearrangement uses TRBV14 and TRBJ2-5; D unclear. The V gene's germline CDR1 is SGHDN and CDR2 FVKESK. The V end lost 5 bases, the J end lost 4 bases, and 14 bases lay between the germline ends. This CDR3 contains 14 residues. The CDR3 protein is CASSNAHGGETQYF. The CDR3 bases are TGTGCCAGCAGCAACGCGCATGGTGGAGAGACCCAGTACTTC.

V is TRBV12-3 or TRBV12-4 and J is TRBJ2-3, with 10 bases fitting TRBD2. The CDR3 covers 14 residues. J was trimmed by 3 bases and V by 6 bases; bases with no gene match: 3. CDR3 loop: CASRLAGVTDTQYF. CDR3 DNA sequence: TGTGCCAGCAGGCTAGCGGGAGTAACAGATACGCAGTATTTT.

This sequence joins TRBV4-3 and TRBJ1-1, with a tentative D call TRBD1 (5 bases). The V gene's germline CDR1 is LGHNA and CDR2 YSLEER. This CDR3 contains 14 residues. V dropped 5 bases and J dropped 6 bases, with 16 bases sitting between them. The CDR3 nucleotides are TGCGCCAGCAGCGTTGCGGGGACCGGGGCTGAAGCTTTCTTT. Translating it yields CASSVAGTGAEAFF.

The chain recombines TRBV7-9 with TRBJ2-5; 8 bases agree with TRBD1. This CDR3 is built from 13 residues. Per germline, CDR1 SEHNR and CDR2 FQNEAQ (reference sequence). V dropped 8 bases and J dropped 5; count of bases not matched to a gene: 7. The CDR3 DNA reads TGTGCCAGCGAACAGGGGGTTACGGAGACCCAGTACTTC. The encoded protein is CASEQGVTETQYF.

J is TRBJ2-4 and V is TRBV4-1, with 14 bases matching TRBD2. With 4 bases clipped from V and 0 bases from J, the junction kept 5 bases outside the gene matches. CDR1 is MGHRA, CDR2 YSYEKL, per germline. The CDR3 is 18 residues long. The DNA of the CDR3 is TGCGCCAGCAGCCTAGGACTAGCGGGAGGAATAGCCAAAAACATTCAGTACTTC. Residues: CASSLGLAGGIAKNIQYF.

The V call is TRBV3-1, the J call TRBJ1-1, with 8 positions matching TRBD1. Per the germline V gene, CDR1 is LGHDT and CDR2 is YNNKEL (reference sequence). The V gene end was trimmed by 0 bases and the J gene end by 10 bases; junction bases not matched to a gene: 13. CDR3 length: 16 residues. CDR3 region: CASSQDLGQVLGRAFF. The CDR3 bases are TGTGCCAGCAGCCAAGATTTGGGACAGGTTTTGGGGAGAGCTTTCTTT. Full variable domain (outside the CDR3, taken from reference TRBV3-1 and TRBJ1-1): DTAVSQTPKYLVTQMGNDKSIKCEQNLGHDTMYWYKQDSKKFLKIMFSYNNKELIINETVPNRFSPKSPDKAHLNLHINSLELGDSAVYFCASSQDLGQVLGRAFFGQGTRLTVV.

This clonotype has only a few counts. The J gene is TRBJ1-3, the V gene TRBV28; 10 nucleotides line up with TRBD1. V lost 6 bases and J lost 0; bases outside the gene matches: 2. The CDR3 extends over 15 amino acids. Per germline, CDR1 MDHEN and CDR2 SYDVKM. This chain's CDR3 is CASRGQGSSGNTIYF. The CDR3 DNA sequence: TGTGCCAGCAGGGGACAGGGGAGCTCTGGAAACACCATATATTTT.

This chain connects TRBV15 to TRBJ2-1; TRBD2 matches 12 bases. CDR3 length: 15 residues. The V gene's germline CDR1 is LNHNV and CDR2 YYDKDF (reference sequence). Losses at the gene ends were 0 bases for V and 10 bases for J; bases not matched to a gene: 4. Here the CDR3 DNA reads TGTGCCACCAGCAGAGACCTAGCGGGAGGGTGGGAGCAGTTCTTC. Amino acids: CATSRDLAGGWEQFF.

This clonotype was counted between two and nine times. The V and J genes are TRBV28 and TRBJ2-7; 9 nucleotides align to TRBD2. The germline CDR1 and CDR2 sequences are MDHEN and SYDVKM. Unmatched junction bases numbered 9, after V lost 5 bases and J lost 7 bases. The CDR3 loop spans 14 amino acids. CDR3 protein: CASSLSGGPGEQYF. DNA of the CDR3: TGTGCCAGCAGTCTTAGCGGGGGCCCAGGAGAGCAGTACTTC.

This chain uses TRBV18 with TRBJ1-1; D possibly corresponds to TRBD1 (5 bases). The germline CDR1 and CDR2 sequences are KGHSH and LQKENI. This CDR3 contains 16 residues. The V and J ends lost 3 bases and 3 bases respectively, with 17 bases between them. CDR3 protein: CASSPRQKIMDTEAFF. The CDR3, as DNA: TGTGCCAGCTCACCTAGACAGAAGATTATGGACACTGAAGCTTTCTTT.

About this clonotype itself: Mismatch with germline at one junction end may stem from a read error. The rearrangement uses TRBV4-1 and TRBJ2-7; the D is unclear. Germline CDR1 MGHRA, CDR2 YSYEKL. CDR3 length: 13 amino acids. This chain's CDR3 is CASSQYRDREQCF. In DNA, the CDR3 is TGCGCCAGCAGCCAGTACAGAGACCGCGAGCAGTGCTTC.

The sample holds a few counts of this clonotype. The V and J genes are TRBV19 and TRBJ1-2; 12 bases are a match to TRBD1. Trimming at V came to 7 bases and at J to 7 bases, leaving 10 bases not matched to a gene. The CDR3 is made up of 15 amino acids. Germline assignment: CDR1 LNHDA and CDR2 SQIVND (reference sequence). The CDR3 sequence: CASTTMGQGAFGYTF. The DNA for the CDR3 is TGTGCCAGTACGACGATGGGACAGGGGGCGTTTGGCTACACCTTC.

The rearrangement links TRBV29-1 to TRBJ2-5; no reliable D call. CDR1 and CDR2 from the germline V gene are SQVTM and ANQGSEA. Trimming pared 6 bases from V and 5 bases from J, leaving 16 bases between. The CDR3 sequence is 13 residues long. The CDR3 here is CSVALDPGETQYF. The CDR3 nucleotides read TGCAGCGTCGCTCTCGACCCTGGGGAGACCCAGTACTTC.

The rearrangement links TRBV2 to TRBJ2-5; the match to TRBD2 covers 8 bases. V gave up 7 bases and J gave up 5 bases; unmatched junction bases: 9. The germline gives CDR1 SNHLY, CDR2 FYNNEI. This CDR3 has 14 residues. This CDR3 is CASISGSGVETQYF. CDR3 DNA sequence: TGTGCCAGCATTTCTGGTAGCGGGGTGGAGACCCAGTACTTC.

This clonotype was counted between two and nine times. The chain has TRBV20-1 and TRBJ1-1, with TRBD1 matching 9 bases. CDR3 length: 14 amino acids. Germline V gene sequence: CDR1 DFQATT, CDR2 SNEGSKA (reference sequence). The V gene end was trimmed by 6 bases and the J gene end by 5 bases; junction bases not matched to a gene: 10. The CDR3 nucleotides read TGCAGTGCCCGACCGGGACAGGGACAAACTGAAGCTTTCTTT. It yields the protein CSARPGQGQTEAFF.

V and J are TRBV29-1 and TRBJ2-1; 8 nucleotides match TRBD1. The CDR3 contains 13 residues. V lost 7 bases to trimming and J lost 0 bases; unmatched junction nucleotides: 2. The V gene's germline CDR1 is SQVTM and CDR2 ANQGSEA. The CDR3 bases are TGCAGCGCAGGACAGGGCTCCTACAATGAGCAGTTCTTC. Encoded protein: CSAGQGSYNEQFF.

This clonotype was recorded a few times. The chain is built from TRBV28 and TRBJ1-2, with no clear D. Germline values: CDR1 MDHEN, CDR2 SYDVKM. Trimming pared 5 bases from V and 4 bases from J, leaving 8 bases between. The CDR3 runs to 12 residues. CDR3 loop: CASSQSAYGYTF. The DNA of the CDR3 is TGTGCCAGCAGTCAGTCCGCCTATGGCTACACCTTC.